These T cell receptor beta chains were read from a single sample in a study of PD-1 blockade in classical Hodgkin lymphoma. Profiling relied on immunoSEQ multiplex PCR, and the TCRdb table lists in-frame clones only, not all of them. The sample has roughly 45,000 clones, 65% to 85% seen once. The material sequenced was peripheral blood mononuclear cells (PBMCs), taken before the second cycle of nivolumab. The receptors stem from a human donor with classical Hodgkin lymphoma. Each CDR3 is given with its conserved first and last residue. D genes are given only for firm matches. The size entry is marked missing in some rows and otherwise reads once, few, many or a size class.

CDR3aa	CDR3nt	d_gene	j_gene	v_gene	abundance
CASKNSGDYSEKLFF	TGTGCCAGCAAAAATTCAGGGGACTATAGTGAAAAACTGTTTTTT	.	TRBJ1-4	TRBV6-5	once
CASSQTGQGLQETQYF	TGCGCCAGCAGCCAAACAGGACAGGGACTCCAAGAGACCCAGTACTTC	TRBD1	TRBJ2-5	TRBV4-3	.
CASSLGQGALGYTF	TGTGCCAGCAGCTTGGGACAGGGGGCGCTCGGCTACACCTTC	TRBD1	TRBJ1-2	TRBV5-6	.
CASSYNWDSYHNEQFF	TGTGCCAGCAGCTATAATTGGGACAGCTACCACAATGAGCAGTTCTTC	TRBD1	TRBJ2-1	TRBV7-8	.
CASSSTSGPYNEQFF	TGTGCCAGCAGCTCGACTAGCGGGCCTTACAATGAGCAGTTCTTC	TRBD2	TRBJ2-1	TRBV11-3	.
CASSSRTNTGELFF	TGCGCCAGCAGCTCCCGGACGAACACCGGGGAGCTGTTTTTT	.	TRBJ2-2	TRBV5-1	.
CASRGRGRTEAFF	TGTGCCAGCAGGGGGCGGGGTAGAACTGAAGCTTTCTTT	.	TRBJ1-1	TRBV2	once
CASSQIQGLGQPQHF	TGCGCCAGCAGCCAAATACAGGGTCTAGGTCAGCCCCAGCATTTT	.	TRBJ1-5	TRBV4-3	few
CASNWDARANYGYTF	TGTGCCAGCAACTGGGACGCTCGGGCTAACTATGGCTACACCTTC	.	TRBJ1-2	TRBV28	once
CASSFQATNEKLFF	TGTGCCAGCAGCTTTCAAGCAACTAATGAAAAACTGTTTTTT	.	TRBJ1-4	TRBV7-9	.
CASSHSEGYTF	TGTGCCAGCAGTCACTCGGAGGGCTACACCTTC	.	TRBJ1-2	TRBV6-5	few
CASSTEGLAETYNEQFF	TGTGCCAGCAGCACTGAGGGACTAGCGGAGACCTACAATGAGCAGTTCTTC	TRBD2	TRBJ2-1	TRBV9	.
CASSWLYNEQFF	TGTGCCAGCAGCTGGCTCTACAATGAGCAGTTCTTC	.	TRBJ2-1	TRBV5-6	few
CASSLTSGRAGETQYF	TGTGCCAGCAGCTTAACTAGCGGGAGGGCCGGGGAGACCCAGTACTTC	TRBD2	TRBJ2-5	TRBV7-6	few
CSVLTGTQETQYF	TGCAGCGTTTTAACAGGCACCCAAGAGACCCAGTACTTC	.	TRBJ2-5	TRBV29-1	.
CAYGTGISETQYF	TGTGCCTACGGAACAGGGATTTCGGAGACCCAGTACTTC	.	TRBJ2-5	TRBV30	.
CASSPGQGAIGYTF	TGTGCCAGTAGTCCCGGACAGGGGGCGATCGGCTACACCTTC	TRBD1	TRBJ1-2	TRBV19	.
CASSLESGNTEAFF	TGCGCCAGCAGCTTGGAAAGTGGGAACACTGAAGCTTTCTTT	.	TRBJ1-1	TRBV5-1	.
CASRFGGYNEQFF	TGTGCCAGTAGATTCGGGGGCTACAATGAGCAGTTCTTC	.	TRBJ2-1	TRBV19	few
CASRAWSDRAGEAFF	TGTGCCAGCAGGGCGTGGTCAGACAGGGCGGGTGAAGCTTTCTTT	TRBD1	TRBJ1-1	TRBV9	once
CASSEKVVGQGSDTQYF	TGTGCCAGCAGTGAAAAGGTGGTAGGACAGGGGTCAGATACGCAGTATTTT	TRBD1	TRBJ2-3	TRBV6-1	.
CASSPGPTALHF	TGTGCCAGCAGCCCGGGACCGACTGCCCTCCACTTT	.	TRBJ1-6	TRBV5-8	.
CASGQYEQYF	TGTGCCAGTGGACAGTACGAGCAGTACTTC	.	TRBJ2-7	TRBV2	.
CARQGGTGELFF	TGTGCCAGACAGGGAGGCACCGGGGAGCTGTTTTTT	.	TRBJ2-2	TRBV7-9	.
CASSLVLAGSYEQYF	TGTGCCAGCAGCTTGGTACTAGCGGGCTCCTACGAGCAGTACTTC	TRBD2	TRBJ2-7	TRBV5-6	few